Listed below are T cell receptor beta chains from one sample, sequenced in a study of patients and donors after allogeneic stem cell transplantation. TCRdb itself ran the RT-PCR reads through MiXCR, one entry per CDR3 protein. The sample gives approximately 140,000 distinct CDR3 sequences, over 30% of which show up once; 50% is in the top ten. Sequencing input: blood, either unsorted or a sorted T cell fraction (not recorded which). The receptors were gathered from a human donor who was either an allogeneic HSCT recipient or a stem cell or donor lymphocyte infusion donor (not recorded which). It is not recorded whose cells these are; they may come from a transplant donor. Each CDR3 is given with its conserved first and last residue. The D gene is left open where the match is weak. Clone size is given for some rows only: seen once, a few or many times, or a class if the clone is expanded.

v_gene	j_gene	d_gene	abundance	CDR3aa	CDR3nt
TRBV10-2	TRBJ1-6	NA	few	CASSESGDMSNSPLHF	TGCGCCAGCAGTGAGTCCGGGGATATGTCCAATTCACCCCTCCACTTT
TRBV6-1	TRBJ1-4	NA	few	CASSELSTGLWEKLFF	TGTGCCAGCAGTGAGCTCTCAACAGGGTTGTGGGAAAAACTGTTTTTT
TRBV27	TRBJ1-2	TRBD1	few	CAAGGLSDYGYTF	TGTGCCGCAGGGGGTTTGTCTGACTATGGCTACACCTTC
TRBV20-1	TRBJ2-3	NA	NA	CSARRTPGSSTDTQYF	TGCAGTGCTAGGAGGACCCCGGGGAGTAGCACAGATACGCAGTATTTT
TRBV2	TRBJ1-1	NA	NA	CARSIGRRNTEAFF	TGTGCCAGGAGCATCGGTCGGCGGAACACTGAAGCTTTCTTT
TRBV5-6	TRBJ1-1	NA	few	CASSGGGRGTEAFF	TGTGCCAGCAGCGGAGGAGGGCGGGGCACTGAAGCTTTCTTT
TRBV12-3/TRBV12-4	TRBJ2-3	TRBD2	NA	CASSLRGGPTDTQYF	TGTGCCAGCAGTTTACGCGGGGGGCCTACAGATACGCAGTATTTT
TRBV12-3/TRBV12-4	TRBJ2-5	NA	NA	CASSHLLGLNVGETQYF	TGTGCCAGCAGCCACCTCCTGGGACTCAACGTTGGAGAGACCCAGTACTTC
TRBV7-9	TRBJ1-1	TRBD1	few	CASSPTTGRDTEAFF	TGTGCCAGCAGCCCAACGACAGGGAGGGACACTGAAGCTTTCTTT
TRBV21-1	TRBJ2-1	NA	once	CASSKGKGEQFF	TGTGCCAGCAGCAAAGGAAAGGGCGAGCAGTTCTTC
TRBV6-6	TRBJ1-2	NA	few	CASTQDSSDGYTF	TGTGCCAGCACCCAGGACAGCTCGGATGGCTACACCTTC
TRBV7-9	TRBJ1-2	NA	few	CASSLDGGRYGYTF	TGTGCCAGCAGCTTAGATGGGGGGCGCTATGGCTACACCTTC